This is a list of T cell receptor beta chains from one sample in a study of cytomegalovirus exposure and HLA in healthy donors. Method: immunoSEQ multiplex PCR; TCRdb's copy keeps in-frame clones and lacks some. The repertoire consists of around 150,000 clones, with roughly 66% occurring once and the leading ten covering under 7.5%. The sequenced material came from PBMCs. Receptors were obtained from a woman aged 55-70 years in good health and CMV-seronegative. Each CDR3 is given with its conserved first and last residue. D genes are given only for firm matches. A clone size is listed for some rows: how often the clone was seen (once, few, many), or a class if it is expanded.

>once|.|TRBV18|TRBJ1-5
TGTGCCAGCTCACCCCCGGGTCCCAATCAGCCCCAGCATTTT
CASSPPGPNQPQHF
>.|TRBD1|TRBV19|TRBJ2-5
TGTGCCAGTAAGGGGACAGGCATCCAAGAGACCCAGTACTTC
CASKGTGIQETQYF
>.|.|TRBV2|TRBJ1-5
TGTGCCAGCAGTGAAGCGCGGGGCGGCAGGCTGCCCCAGCATTTT
CASSEARGGRLPQHF
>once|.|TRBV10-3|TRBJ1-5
TGTGCCATCAGTGAGCAGGGCATCGGTCCCCAGCATTTT
CAISEQGIGPQHF
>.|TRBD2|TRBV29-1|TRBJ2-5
TGCAGCGTTGATGGCGGGGGGACCGAGACCCAGTACTTC
CSVDGGGTETQYF
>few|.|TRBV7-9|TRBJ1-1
TGTTCCAGCAGCCCCGCTTTGGGGGCCGCTTTCTTT
CSSSPALGAAFF
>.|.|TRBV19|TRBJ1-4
TGTGCCAGTAGTGCGGGGGAAAAACTGTTTTTT
CASSAGEKLFF
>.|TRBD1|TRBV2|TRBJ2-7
TGTGCCAGCAGTTCCCGGGACAGGGGATTCGAGCAGTACTTC
CASSSRDRGFEQYF
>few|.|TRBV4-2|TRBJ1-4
TGTGCCAGCAGCCAATACGAGCGGGGGAATGAAAAACTGTTTTTT
CASSQYERGNEKLFF
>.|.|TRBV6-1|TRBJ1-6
TGTGCCAGCAGTGAAGCGGGCAGGGGAAGTTCACCCCTCCACTTT
CASSEAGRGSSPLHF
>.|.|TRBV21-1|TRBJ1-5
TGTGCCAGCAGCAAGTTGGAGGAGCTTGTAAATCAGCCCCAGCATTTT
CASSKLEELVNQPQHF
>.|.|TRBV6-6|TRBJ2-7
TGTGCCAGCAGTTACTCGAGGGGGAGCCCCTACGAGCAGTACTTC
CASSYSRGSPYEQYF
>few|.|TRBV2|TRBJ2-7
TGTGCCAGCGGGGGAGACAGGACCTACGAGCAGTACTTC
CASGGDRTYEQYF
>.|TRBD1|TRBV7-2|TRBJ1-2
TGTGCCAGCAGCTTAGGACCGGGACAGGGGTATGGCTACACCTTC
CASSLGPGQGYGYTF
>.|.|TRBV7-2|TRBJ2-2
TGTGCCAGCAGCTTCCGCGCTCTCCAGCGCTTTCGGACCGGGGAGCTGTTTTTT
CASSFRALQRFRTGELFF
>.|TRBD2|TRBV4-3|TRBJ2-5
TGCGCCAGCAGCCAAGGCGGCGGGAGAGGGGTAAAGTACTTC
CASSQGGGRGVKYF
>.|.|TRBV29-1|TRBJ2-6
TGCAGCGTTACAGGGACTGGGGCCAACGTCCTGACTTTC
CSVTGTGANVLTF
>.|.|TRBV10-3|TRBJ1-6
TGTGCCCTAAAGGCCGGGGGACTAAATTCACCCCTCCACTTT
CALKAGGLNSPLHF
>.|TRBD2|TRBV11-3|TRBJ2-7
TGTGCCAGCAGCTTAGCGGGAGGGGGCTACGAGCAGTACTTC
CASSLAGGGYEQYF
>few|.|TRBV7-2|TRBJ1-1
TGTGCCAGCAGCTCGACGACAGCAAACACTGAAGCTTTCTTT
CASSSTTANTEAFF
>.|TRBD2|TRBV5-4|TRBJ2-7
TGTGCCAGCAGCTTGGCCGGTCGGGGACTAGCGGGGGCCTACGAGCAGTACTTC
CASSLAGRGLAGAYEQYF
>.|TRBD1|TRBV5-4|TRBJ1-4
TGTGCCAGCAGCTTGACAGGGGGCATTAATGAAAAACTGTTTTTT
CASSLTGGINEKLFF
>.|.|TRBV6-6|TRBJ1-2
TGTGCCAGCAGTTTAACAGCTAACTATGGCTACACCTTC
CASSLTANYGYTF
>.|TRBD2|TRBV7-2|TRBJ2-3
TGTGCCAGCAGCTTAGCCCCACTAGCGGGCAGGGCAGATACGCAGTATTTT
CASSLAPLAGRADTQYF
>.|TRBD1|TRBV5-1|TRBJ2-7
TGCGCCAGCAGCTTAGACGGACAGGGATCGGGCTACGAGCAGTACTTC
CASSLDGQGSGYEQYF
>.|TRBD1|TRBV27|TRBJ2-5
TGTGCCAGCAGTTTCAGGGGACAGGGGCTAGAGACCCAGTACTTC
CASSFRGQGLETQYF
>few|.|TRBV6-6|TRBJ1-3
TGTGCCAGCAGTTACTCGGAGAGCTCTGGAAACACCATATATTTT
CASSYSESSGNTIYF
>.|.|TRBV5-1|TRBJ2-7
TGCGCCAGCAGCTCCCAGGGAGGCGAGCAGTACTTC
CASSSQGGEQYF
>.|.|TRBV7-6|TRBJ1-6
TGTGCCAGCAGCTTATCAGGGGCAGGTAATTCACCCCTCCACTTT
CASSLSGAGNSPLHF
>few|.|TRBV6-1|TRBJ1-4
TGTGCCAGCAGTGAAGCGGGTCCTCGGGGGGGTGAAAAACTGTTTTTT
CASSEAGPRGGEKLFF